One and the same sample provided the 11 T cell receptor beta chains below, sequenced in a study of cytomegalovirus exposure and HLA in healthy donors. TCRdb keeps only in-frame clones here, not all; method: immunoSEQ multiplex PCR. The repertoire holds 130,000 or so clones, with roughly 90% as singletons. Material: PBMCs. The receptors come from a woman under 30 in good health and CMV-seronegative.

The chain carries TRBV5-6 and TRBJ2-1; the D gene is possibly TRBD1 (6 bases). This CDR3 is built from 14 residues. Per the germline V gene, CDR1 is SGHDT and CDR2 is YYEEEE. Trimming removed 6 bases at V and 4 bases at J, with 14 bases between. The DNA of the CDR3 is TGTGCCAGCATGGCACAGGGCCTATACAATGAGCAGTTCTTC. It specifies CASMAQGLYNEQFF.

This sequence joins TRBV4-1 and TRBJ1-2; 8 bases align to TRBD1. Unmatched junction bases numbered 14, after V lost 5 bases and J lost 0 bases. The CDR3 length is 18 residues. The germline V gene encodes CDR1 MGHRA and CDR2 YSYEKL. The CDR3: CASSSSPGTGFSNYGYTF. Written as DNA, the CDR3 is TGCGCCAGCAGCTCATCCCCCGGGACAGGCTTTTCTAACTATGGCTACACCTTC.

In DNA form, the CDR3 reads TGTGCCAGCAGCAAGGGGGGATCCCGCAGAAGTTCCTACGAGCAGTACTTC. Its protein is CASSKGGSRRSSYEQYF. The chain joins TRBV21-1 to TRBJ2-7; the table gives TRBD2 as D, unverified against the DNA. TRBV21-1 is recorded as a pseudogene. This CDR3 spans 17 amino acids.

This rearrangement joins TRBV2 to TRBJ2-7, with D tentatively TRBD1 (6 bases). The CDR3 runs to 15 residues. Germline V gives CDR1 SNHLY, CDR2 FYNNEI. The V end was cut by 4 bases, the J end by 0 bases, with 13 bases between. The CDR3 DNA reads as TGTGCCAGCAGTGGTGACAGGTCCAGCTCCTACGAGCAGTACTTC. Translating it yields CASSGDRSSSYEQYF.

This CDR3 reads CASSLGRGLAGAPTDTQYF. CDR3 nucleotides: TGCGCCAGCAGCTTGGGTCGGGGACTAGCGGGAGCGCCCACAGATACGCAGTATTTT. The chain recombines TRBV5-1 with TRBJ2-3, with 14 bases matching TRBD2. V was pared by 0 bases and J by 2 bases, with 8 bases of the junction left unmatched. There are 19 residues in the CDR3. CDR1 and CDR2 from the germline V gene are SGHRS and YFSETQ. Full variable domain (rest looked up from reference TRBV5-1 and TRBJ2-3): KAGVTQTPRYLIKTRGQQVTLSCSPISGHRSVSWYQQTPGQGLQFLFEYFSETQRNKGNFPGRFSGRQFSNSRSEMNVSTLELGDSALYLCASSLGRGLAGAPTDTQYFGPGTRLTVL.

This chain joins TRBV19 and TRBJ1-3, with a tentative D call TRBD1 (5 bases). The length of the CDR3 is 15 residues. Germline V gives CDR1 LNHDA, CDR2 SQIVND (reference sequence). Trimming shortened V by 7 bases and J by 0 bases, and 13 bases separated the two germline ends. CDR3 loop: CASTPGGGSGNTIYF. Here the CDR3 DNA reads TGTGCCAGTACTCCGGGGGGTGGCTCTGGAAACACCATATATTTT.

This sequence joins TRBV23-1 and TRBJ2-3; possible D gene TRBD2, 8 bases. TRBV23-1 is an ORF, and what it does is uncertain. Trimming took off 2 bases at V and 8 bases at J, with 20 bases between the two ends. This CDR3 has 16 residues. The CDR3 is CASSQPGGTASGTQYF. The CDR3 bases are TGCGCCAGCAGTCAACCGGGGGGGACAGCCTCCGGTACGCAGTATTTT.

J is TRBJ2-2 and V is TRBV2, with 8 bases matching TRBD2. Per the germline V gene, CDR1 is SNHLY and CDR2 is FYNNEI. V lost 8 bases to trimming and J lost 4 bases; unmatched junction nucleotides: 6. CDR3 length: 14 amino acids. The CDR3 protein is CASLSGRSTGELFF. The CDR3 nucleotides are TGTGCCAGCTTAAGCGGGAGATCCACCGGGGAGCTGTTTTTT.

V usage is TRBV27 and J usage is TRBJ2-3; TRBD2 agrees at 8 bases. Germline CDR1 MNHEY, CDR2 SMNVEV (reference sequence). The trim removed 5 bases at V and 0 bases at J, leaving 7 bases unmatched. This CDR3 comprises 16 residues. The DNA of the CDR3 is TGTGCCAGCAGTCGACAGCGGGGGATTAGCACAGATACGCAGTATTTT. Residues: CASSRQRGISTDTQYF.

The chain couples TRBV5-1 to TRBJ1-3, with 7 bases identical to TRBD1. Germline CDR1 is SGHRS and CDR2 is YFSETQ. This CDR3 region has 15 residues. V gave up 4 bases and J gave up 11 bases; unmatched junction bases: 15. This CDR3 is CASSTGAPLGRAIYF. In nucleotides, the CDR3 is TGCGCCAGCAGCACAGGGGCCCCACTCGGAAGGGCCATATATTTT.

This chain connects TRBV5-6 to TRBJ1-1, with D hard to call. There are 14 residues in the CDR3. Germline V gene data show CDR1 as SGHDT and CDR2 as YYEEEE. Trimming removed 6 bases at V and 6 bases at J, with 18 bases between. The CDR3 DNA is TGTGCCAGCACCGCCAATCGAGTCGGTCCTGAAGCTTTCTTT. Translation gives CASTANRVGPEAFF.